The clone carrying this T cell receptor (beta chain) occurred a few times. Its antigen is not identified. Findings of the study overall: The TCR gene usage of tumor memory CD4+ T cells clustered together with blood and lymph node memory CD4+ cells and with lymph node naive CD4+ cells.

Semi-nested PCR with Nested Universal Primer A followed constant-region reverse priming of full-length variable regions. TCRdb recomputed calls from the 5' RACE reads with MiXCR, one row per CDR3 protein. Of about 62,000 distinct CDR3 sequences in the sample, around 30% were seen once. Material: tumor-infiltrating naive CD4+ T cells sorted from the breast tumor. Regarding subset: naive CD4+ T cells, CD4+CD45RA+CD25-. The clonotype was recovered from a female donor with breast cancer.

CDR3 loop: CASSNSRTQETQYF. DNA of the CDR3: TGTGCCAGCAGCAACAGTAGAACCCAAGAGACCCAGTACTTC. The rearrangement joins TRBV7-6 to TRBJ2-5; unclear D gene. Germline assignment: CDR1 SGHVS and CDR2 FNYEAQ. V shed 5 bases and J shed 1 base, with 11 bases lying between them. The length of the CDR3 is 14 residues.